Sequencing of this T cell receptor (beta chain) was carried out in a study of regulatory T cells in long-lasting Graves disease (dated by TCRdb to about 2021). General notes on the study: Patients with newly diagnosed Graves' disease had been on antithyroid drugs for under 3 months. Persistent Graves' disease patients were compared with newly diagnosed Graves' disease patients by peripheral blood TCR sequencing and RNA sequencing. The study took place in China and was registered as a clinical trial. A total of approximately 35 samples underwent TCR sequencing: around 13 from persistent and 20 from newly diagnosed Graves' disease patients.

Overall results and qualifications from the work: Only the TCR beta chain was sequenced and analyzed. Persistent Graves' disease patients showed lower TCR Shannon entropy and fewer highly expanded clones than newly diagnosed patients, suggesting clonal expansion. Persistent disease showed preferential use of TRBV28, TRBJ1-2 and TRBJ2-5, whereas newly diagnosed disease favored TRBV20-1 and TRBJ2-1. A larger number of public clonotypes was shared among persistent patients (around 2,700) than among newly diagnosed patients (approximately 1,000). Because the primary lesion, thyroid tissue, could not be accessed, the study looked at peripheral blood alone. As a limitation, the authors acknowledged that the small sample size may reduce accuracy.

The time point label for this specimen denotes: newly diagnosed GD, antithyroid drugs for less than 3 months. For both TCR sequencing and RNA sequencing, RNA was extracted from PBMCs using TRIzol. Graves' disease was diagnosed according to American Thyroid Association guidelines. Recruitment of patients was carried out at an endocrinology department in Xi'an, China. From each patient, nine milliliters of peripheral blood was collected into an EDTA anticoagulant tube. Ficoll Paque Plus density gradient separation was used to isolate PBMCs, and no further T cell sorting was performed. An Agilent 2100 Bioanalyzer and agarose gel were used to check RNA quality, while a NanoDrop 2000 measured RNA concentration. This clonotype was observed many times. It lacks a known antigen. A junction end diverges from the germline sequence, so it may reflect a read error. Receptors were amplified or captured by multiplex PCR. TCRdb records Illumina HiSeq 4000 as the sequencer. TCR beta libraries were built with iRepertoire HTBI primers and Arm-PCR amplification of CDR3 regions. Before sequencing, the PCR products went through gel purification. The study's own analysis went as follows. A total of around 66 TRBV and some 15 TRBJ segments were identified across samples and were used for gene usage analysis of CDR3 amino acid clonotypes. COPE and FqMerger were used to merge filtered high-quality paired reads into contigs. BLAST was used to align contigs to IMGT TRBV, TRBD and TRBJ reference genes, with CDR3 defined following IMGT. Any clonotype with a frequency above 0.1% was counted as a highly expanded clone. Shannon entropy served as the measure of repertoire diversity, while the Gini coefficient captured V-J evenness. A clonotype found in more than one individual was treated as public. TCRdb reworked the public reads: Q25 trimming with fastp, MiXCR clone assembly, productive beta chains retained. Each CDR3 protein gets just one entry, which takes the most common genes and DNA from the rows behind it. The V and J calls, along with clone size, are taken from TCRdb and not from the paper's own processing. Present in this sample are around 250,000 distinct CDR3 sequences, around 16% of which were seen just once. The top ten clonotypes cover 22% of the sample.

CDR1 and CDR2 were assigned from the germline V gene as ENHRY and SYGVKD. Counted from cysteine to phenylalanine, this CDR3 has 16 amino acids. Of the read, only the CDR3 DNA is kept; its 48 bases are in frame from base 1. Here the sequenced sample was peripheral blood mononuclear cells (PBMCs), taken at new diagnosis, from a patient treated with antithyroid drugs. This TCR derives from a female donor with Graves disease. The chain joins TRBV10-3 to TRBJ2-3; the D gene is tentatively TRBD1 or TRBD2, each matching 5 bases. This receptor has the CDR3 CAISGRSGTSRDTQYF. The DNA reads TGTGCCATCAGCGGCAGGTCCGGGACCAGCAGAGATACGCAGTATTTT.